Listed below are T cell receptor beta chains from one sample, sequenced in a study of patients and donors after allogeneic stem cell transplantation. TCRdb reprocessed the RT-PCR reads via MiXCR and lists one record per CDR3 protein. The sample has some 960,000 distinct CDR3 sequences; roughly 18% are singletons. The source material was blood, either unsorted or a sorted T cell fraction (not recorded which). The receptors originated from a human donor who was either an allogeneic HSCT recipient or a stem cell or donor lymphocyte infusion donor (not recorded which). It is not recorded whose cells these are; they may come from a transplant donor. The CDR3 runs from the conserved cysteine through the conserved F or W. Fields, in order: J gene, V gene, D gene, clone size, CDR3 DNA, CDR3 protein. The D gene is left open where the match is weak. The listing skips clone size in some rows; elsewhere it reads once, few, many or a size class.

J gene: TRBJ1-1; V gene: TRBV15; D gene: TRBD1; clone size: few; CDR3 DNA: TGTGCCACCAGCGTGACAGGGGAGAACACTGAAGCTTTCTTT; CDR3 protein: CATSVTGENTEAFF
J gene: TRBJ1-3; V gene: TRBV12-3/TRBV12-4; D gene: TRBD1; clone size: many; CDR3 DNA: TGTGCCAGCAGTAACAGGGGGCTAGGAGGAAACACCATATATTTT; CDR3 protein: CASSNRGLGGNTIYF
J gene: TRBJ2-5; V gene: TRBV2; D gene: TRBD1; clone size: few; CDR3 DNA: TGTGCCAGCAGTGGGGACAGGGGCCAAGAGACCCAGTACTTC; CDR3 protein: CASSGDRGQETQYF
J gene: TRBJ2-6; V gene: TRBV5-1; D gene: TRBD2; clone size: few; CDR3 DNA: TGCGCCAGCAGCCTGACTAGCGGGGCGTCCTCTGGGGCCAACGTCCTGACTTTC; CDR3 protein: CASSLTSGASSGANVLTF
J gene: TRBJ2-7; V gene: TRBV2; D gene: NA; clone size: few; CDR3 DNA: TGTGCCAGCAGTGATGGTGCCGAGCAGTACTTC; CDR3 protein: CASSDGAEQYF
J gene: TRBJ1-3; V gene: TRBV7-9; D gene: TRBD1; clone size: few; CDR3 DNA: TGTGCCAGCAGCTCCGGGACAGGGGCTGGAAACACCATATATTTT; CDR3 protein: CASSSGTGAGNTIYF
J gene: TRBJ1-1; V gene: TRBV14; D gene: NA; clone size: NA; CDR3 DNA: TGTGCCAGCAGCCAAGATGGGGTTGGAATTAGAGGGAGGAACACTGAAGCTTTCTTT; CDR3 protein: CASSQDGVGIRGRNTEAFF
J gene: TRBJ2-1; V gene: TRBV3-1; D gene: NA; clone size: NA; CDR3 DNA: TGTGCCAGCAGGGTAGGGGGGACTCGGAATGAGCAGTTCTTC; CDR3 protein: CASRVGGTRNEQFF
J gene: TRBJ2-7; V gene: TRBV5-1; D gene: NA; clone size: NA; CDR3 DNA: TGCGCCAGCAGCGCCGACGAGGGATGGGAGCAGTACTTC; CDR3 protein: CASSADEGWEQYF
J gene: TRBJ2-7; V gene: TRBV6-1; D gene: TRBD1; clone size: few; CDR3 DNA: TGTGCCAGCAGTGCCCCCGGACAGGGGGTCTACGAGCAGTACTTC; CDR3 protein: CASSAPGQGVYEQYF
J gene: TRBJ1-2; V gene: TRBV20-1; D gene: TRBD1; clone size: NA; CDR3 DNA: TGCAGTGCTAGAGGCTCGACAGGGACCTATGGCTACACCTTC; CDR3 protein: CSARGSTGTYGYTF
J gene: TRBJ2-1; V gene: TRBV7-3; D gene: NA; clone size: NA; CDR3 DNA: TGTGCCAGCAGCTCCAGACTAGTGTCCTACAATGAGCAGTTCTTC; CDR3 protein: CASSSRLVSYNEQFF
J gene: TRBJ2-1; V gene: TRBV6-2/TRBV6-3; D gene: TRBD2; clone size: NA; CDR3 DNA: TGTGCCAGCAGTCCCCCGGTAGCGGGATTCTATGAGCAGTTCTTC; CDR3 protein: CASSPPVAGFYEQFF
J gene: TRBJ1-5; V gene: TRBV15; D gene: NA; clone size: few; CDR3 DNA: TGTGCCACCAGCAGAGATCGAGGGGCACAGCCCCAGCATTTT; CDR3 protein: CATSRDRGAQPQHF
J gene: TRBJ1-1; V gene: TRBV25-1; D gene: TRBD1; clone size: NA; CDR3 DNA: TGTGCCAGTTCGACAGGGGTTACTGAAGCTTTCTTT; CDR3 protein: CASSTGVTEAFF
J gene: TRBJ1-1; V gene: TRBV12-5; D gene: TRBD1; clone size: NA; CDR3 DNA: TGTGCTAGTGGTTTGGTAATTTGGGACAGGGGGAGGGGAGGCACTGAAGCTTTCTTT; CDR3 protein: CASGLVIWDRGRGGTEAFF
J gene: TRBJ1-3; V gene: TRBV6-2/TRBV6-3; D gene: NA; clone size: NA; CDR3 DNA: TGTGCCAGCAGTTACTCATCAATCGGCCATAGTCAGCGAGCCTCTGGAAACACCATATATTTT; CDR3 protein: CASSYSSIGHSQRASGNTIYF
J gene: TRBJ1-2; V gene: TRBV3-1; D gene: TRBD1; clone size: NA; CDR3 DNA: TGTGCCAGCAGCCAATCGACAGGGTCCGGCTACACCTTC; CDR3 protein: CASSQSTGSGYTF
J gene: TRBJ2-1; V gene: TRBV5-1; D gene: NA; clone size: NA; CDR3 DNA: TGCGCCAGCAGCGCCGCCGGGCGAGGTGGGTACAATGAGCAGTTCTTC; CDR3 protein: CASSAAGRGGYNEQFF
J gene: TRBJ1-5; V gene: TRBV11-2; D gene: NA; clone size: few; CDR3 DNA: TGTGCCAGCAGCTTAGTAATCGGTCAGCCCCAGCATTTT; CDR3 protein: CASSLVIGQPQHF
J gene: TRBJ2-3; V gene: TRBV5-1; D gene: NA; clone size: few; CDR3 DNA: TGCGCCAGCAGTCCCCAGGGGCGGTCAGATACGCAGTATTTT; CDR3 protein: CASSPQGRSDTQYF
J gene: TRBJ2-3; V gene: TRBV11-3; D gene: NA; clone size: NA; CDR3 DNA: TGTGCCAGCAGCTTAGGGCAGAGACAAACAGATACGCAGTATTTT; CDR3 protein: CASSLGQRQTDTQYF
J gene: TRBJ1-3; V gene: TRBV29-1; D gene: NA; clone size: NA; CDR3 DNA: TGCAGCGTTGGCGGCAGAAACTCTGGAAACACCATATATTTT; CDR3 protein: CSVGGRNSGNTIYF
J gene: TRBJ2-5; V gene: TRBV18; D gene: TRBD2; clone size: NA; CDR3 DNA: TGTGCCAGCTCACAAACGACTAGCGCAGAGACCCAGTACTTC; CDR3 protein: CASSQTTSAETQYF
J gene: TRBJ2-7; V gene: TRBV27; D gene: NA; clone size: NA; CDR3 DNA: TGTGCCAGCAGTCCACGGGACACCCCCTCCTACGAGCAGTACTTC; CDR3 protein: CASSPRDTPSYEQYF
J gene: TRBJ2-3; V gene: TRBV2; D gene: NA; clone size: NA; CDR3 DNA: TGTGCCAGCAGTTTCAGGGCCTTAGCGGCAGATACGCAGTATTTT; CDR3 protein: CASSFRALAADTQYF
J gene: TRBJ2-6; V gene: TRBV5-1; D gene: NA; clone size: few; CDR3 DNA: TGCGCCAGCAGCTTGAAGGGTTCTGGGGCCAACGTCCTGACTTTC; CDR3 protein: CASSLKGSGANVLTF
J gene: TRBJ1-2; V gene: TRBV11-2; D gene: TRBD1; clone size: NA; CDR3 DNA: TGTGCCAGCAGCTTAGGCGGGACAGCGAGCTTCGATGGCTACACCTTC; CDR3 protein: CASSLGGTASFDGYTF
J gene: TRBJ1-5; V gene: TRBV4-2; D gene: TRBD1; clone size: few; CDR3 DNA: TGTGCCAGCAGCCAAGACGGGACAGGGGCTAGCAATCAGCCCCAGCATTTT; CDR3 protein: CASSQDGTGASNQPQHF
J gene: TRBJ2-1; V gene: TRBV5-1; D gene: TRBD2; clone size: NA; CDR3 DNA: TGCGCCAGCAGCTTGATGAGCGGGAAAGAGGTTGAGCAGTTCTTC; CDR3 protein: CASSLMSGKEVEQFF
J gene: TRBJ2-5; V gene: TRBV5-1; D gene: NA; clone size: NA; CDR3 DNA: TGCGCCAGCAGCTTGAGAGGGGAGGCCGGTATATCAGTTGAGACCCAGTACTTC; CDR3 protein: CASSLRGEAGISVETQYF
J gene: TRBJ2-1; V gene: TRBV6-1; D gene: NA; clone size: NA; CDR3 DNA: TGTGCCAGCAGTGAAGCCCGGGACCAAAGCTCCTACAATGAGCAGTTCTTC; CDR3 protein: CASSEARDQSSYNEQFF
J gene: TRBJ2-3; V gene: TRBV7-2; D gene: NA; clone size: NA; CDR3 DNA: TGTGCCAGCAGCTTAGGTCGGGTGGGGGGGCCTTACGCTACGCAGTATTTT; CDR3 protein: CASSLGRVGGPYATQYF
J gene: TRBJ2-3; V gene: TRBV7-6; D gene: TRBD1; clone size: NA; CDR3 DNA: TGTGCCAGCAGCCCCGGCGCCACGCGACAGGGTGAGGATACGCAGTATTTT; CDR3 protein: CASSPGATRQGEDTQYF
J gene: TRBJ2-5; V gene: TRBV12-3/TRBV12-4; D gene: TRBD2; clone size: few; CDR3 DNA: TGTGCCAGCAGGCGAGCGACACCGGGACTAGCGGGAGGTGGAGAGACCCAGTACTTC; CDR3 protein: CASRRATPGLAGGGETQYF